A selection of T cell receptor beta chains follows, all from one sample in a study of CD8 T cells in Susac syndrome. TCRdb itself ran the immunoSEQ multiplex PCR reads through MiXCR, one entry per CDR3 protein. Counted here are roughly 110,000 distinct CDR3 sequences, 85% to 95% occurring once; the ten biggest clones make up approximately 0.12%. The sample comprised CD8+ T cells from PBMCs. All receptors come from a human donor in good health. The CDR3 runs from the conserved cysteine through the conserved F or W. The order of the fields is V gene, clone size, D gene, J gene, CDR3 DNA, CDR3 protein. A D gene is named only where the DNA matches it firmly. Rows give clone size only sometimes, using once, few, many, or a class for an expanded clone.

TRBV27	.	.	TRBJ2-7	TGTGCCAGCAGCCACTCCCCCCTAGGAAACTACGAGCAGTACTTC	CASSHSPLGNYEQYF
TRBV9	.	.	TRBJ2-1	TGTGCCAGCAGCGTAGGGTCCGGTAGCTACAATGAGCAGTTCTTC	CASSVGSGSYNEQFF
TRBV6-5	.	.	TRBJ2-1	TGTGCCAGCAGCCAGGGACGTACCTACAATGAGCAGTTCTTC	CASSQGRTYNEQFF
TRBV14	.	.	TRBJ1-2	TGTGCCAGCAGCCGGGAGTCTCAGGGATATGGCTACACCTTC	CASSRESQGYGYTF
TRBV25-1	once	TRBD1	TRBJ1-2	TGTGCCAGCAGTGATACAGGGGATACCTATGGCTACACCTTC	CASSDTGDTYGYTF
TRBV4-3	.	TRBD2	TRBJ2-1	TGCGCCAGCAGCCGAGGGACTAGCGGGAGGGGATCCTACAATGAGCAGTTCTTC	CASSRGTSGRGSYNEQFF
TRBV5-1	.	.	TRBJ2-1	TGCGCCAGCAGCTTGGCTCGCTTGAACCACAATGAGCAGTTCTTC	CASSLARLNHNEQFF
TRBV19	.	.	TRBJ1-1	TGTGCCAGTAACCGCCAAGCGAACACTGAAGCTTTCTTT	CASNRQANTEAFF
TRBV6-2/TRBV6-3	.	TRBD1	TRBJ2-5	TGTGCCAGCAGTTACGGGACAGACAACCAAGAGACCCAGTACTTC	CASSYGTDNQETQYF
TRBV20-1	once	.	TRBJ2-5	TGCAGTGCCCGCGGACAGCAACAAGAGACCCAGTACTTC	CSARGQQQETQYF
TRBV29-1	.	.	TRBJ2-7	TGCAGCGTGGGTCCGGGACGGTACTACGAGCAGTACTTC	CSVGPGRYYEQYF
TRBV2	once	TRBD2	TRBJ2-5	TGTGCCAGCAGAGAGACTAGCGGACGGACGGAGACCCAGTACTTC	CASRETSGRTETQYF
TRBV29-1	.	.	TRBJ2-2	TGCAGCGTTGTACTACCGAACACCGGGGAGCTGTTTTTT	CSVVLPNTGELFF
TRBV20-1	.	TRBD2	TRBJ2-5	TGCAGTGCCTCGACTAGCGGGGGGATGAAGACCCAGTACTTC	CSASTSGGMKTQYF
TRBV20-1	.	.	TRBJ2-5	TGCAGTGCTAGCCCACTGGGATTTGGACGGGAAGAGACCCAGTACTTC	CSASPLGFGREETQYF
TRBV7-2	.	.	TRBJ1-5	TGTGCCAGCAGCTGGTCCAGGGAGGGTCAGCCCCAGCATTTT	CASSWSREGQPQHF
TRBV6-2/TRBV6-3	.	.	TRBJ1-5	TGTGCCAGCGATGGCGAGAGGGCTTCGAATCAGCCCCAGCATTTT	CASDGERASNQPQHF
TRBV18	.	.	TRBJ1-2	TGTGCCAGCTCACCATACCAGGATTTGAGTGGCTACACCTTC	CASSPYQDLSGYTF
TRBV20-1	.	.	TRBJ1-2	TGCAGTGCAGGGGCGGGACCTAACTATGGCTACACCTTC	CSAGAGPNYGYTF
TRBV6-5	.	TRBD2	TRBJ2-5	TGTGCCAGCAGTTACTCTCAGCGGGGGGCGTCCCAAGAGACCCAGTACTTC	CASSYSQRGASQETQYF
TRBV5-1	.	TRBD1	TRBJ2-1	TGCGCCAGCAGCCCCGGACAGGTATCCTACAATGAGCAGTTCTTC	CASSPGQVSYNEQFF
TRBV3-1	.	.	TRBJ1-5	TGTGCCAGCAGCCATTCCGGGTCGCGCAATCAGCCCCAGCATTTT	CASSHSGSRNQPQHF
TRBV6-2/TRBV6-3	.	.	TRBJ1-1	TGTGCCAGCAACCGGGACACTGAAGCTTTCTTT	CASNRDTEAFF
TRBV11-3	once	TRBD1	TRBJ2-1	TGTGCCAGCAGCCTGGGACAGGGATATTACAATGAGCAGTTCTTC	CASSLGQGYYNEQFF
TRBV7-2	.	.	TRBJ2-1	TGTGCCAGCGTGATCGGAGTGGACAATGAGCAGTTCTTC	CASVIGVDNEQFF
TRBV6-5	once	.	TRBJ2-1	TGTGCCAGCAGCCAGACCTACAATGAGCAGTTCTTC	CASSQTYNEQFF
TRBV5-1	.	TRBD1	TRBJ2-5	TGCGCCAGCAGCTTGGAAGGACAGGGGGGCCTGGAGACCCAGTACTTC	CASSLEGQGGLETQYF
TRBV29-1	.	.	TRBJ2-2	TGCAGCGTTGCCCCCGGTGGTACCGGGGAGCTGTTTTTT	CSVAPGGTGELFF
TRBV7-8	few	.	TRBJ2-4	TGTGCCAGCAGCCCTAGTTCCAAAAACATTCAGTACTTC	CASSPSSKNIQYF
TRBV11-2	.	.	TRBJ2-5	TGTGCCAGCAGCTTAGAGCCCGGGCTAGCGAGCGAGACCCAGTACTTC	CASSLEPGLASETQYF
TRBV25-1	.	TRBD1	TRBJ1-6	TGTGCCAGCGCGGGACAGAACAGCAATTCACCCCTCCACTTT	CASAGQNSNSPLHF
TRBV5-1	.	.	TRBJ1-1	TGCGCCAGCAGCAAGGATGTCTCTGCTGAAGCTTTCTTT	CASSKDVSAEAFF
TRBV10-3	.	.	TRBJ1-1	TGTGCCATCAGTGAGGACAGGACGAACACTGAAGCTTTCTTT	CAISEDRTNTEAFF
TRBV30	.	TRBD1	TRBJ2-7	TGTGCCTGGCGGACAGGGTCCTACGAGCAGTACTTC	CAWRTGSYEQYF
TRBV4-3	.	TRBD1	TRBJ2-3	TGCGCCAGCAGCCAAGATCCTGGGACAGGCACAGATACGCAGTATTTT	CASSQDPGTGTDTQYF
TRBV18	.	.	TRBJ2-7	TGTGCCAGCTCACCAGACGGCCTGCCCGAGCAGTACTTC	CASSPDGLPEQYF
TRBV7-2	.	.	TRBJ2-7	TGTGCCAGCAGCTCCCCAGGGGACTTACCAAACTACGAGCAGTACTTC	CASSSPGDLPNYEQYF
TRBV29-1	few	TRBD2	TRBJ2-7	TGCAGCGTTCTAGCGGGAGGGACCTACGAGCAGTACTTC	CSVLAGGTYEQYF
TRBV9	.	.	TRBJ1-4	TGTGCCAGCAGCGGTGTCCCCGCGACTAATGAAAAACTGTTTTTT	CASSGVPATNEKLFF
TRBV3-1	.	TRBD2	TRBJ2-5	TGTGCCAGCAGCCAAGATATAGTAGCGGGCCTTCAAGAGACCCAGTACTTC	CASSQDIVAGLQETQYF
TRBV19	.	TRBD1	TRBJ1-2	TGTGCCAGTAGCAGGGGACAGTTCAGCTCCAACTATGGCTACACCTTC	CASSRGQFSSNYGYTF
TRBV6-2/TRBV6-3	.	TRBD2	TRBJ2-1	TGTGCCAGCAGCGCCGGTAGGACTAGCGGGAGGAATGAGCAGTTCTTC	CASSAGRTSGRNEQFF
TRBV27	.	.	TRBJ2-7	TGTGCCAGCAGTTCCGGGCTTTCCTACGAGCAGTACTTC	CASSSGLSYEQYF
TRBV29-1	.	.	TRBJ1-1	TGCAGCGTTGTACAGGGACCTGAAGCTTTCTTT	CSVVQGPEAFF
TRBV30	.	.	TRBJ1-4	TGTGCCTGGAGTGTAGCACCGACGGCCTTTGGTGAAAAACTGTTTTTT	CAWSVAPTAFGEKLFF
TRBV29-1	.	.	TRBJ1-2	TGCAGCGTTGACGAAGACAGCAGTACCTATGGCTACACCTTC	CSVDEDSSTYGYTF
TRBV28	.	.	TRBJ2-4	TGTGCCAGCAGTAGGACAGACCGAACCCTAGCCAAAAACATTCAGTACTTC	CASSRTDRTLAKNIQYF
TRBV6-2/TRBV6-3	.	.	TRBJ2-7	TGTGCCAGCAGTTACTCAGACAGAAAGAAGTACTTC	CASSYSDRKKYF
TRBV18	.	.	TRBJ1-3	TGTGCCAGCTCACCACGGGGACAAATCTCTGGAAACACCATATATTTT	CASSPRGQISGNTIYF
TRBV19	.	TRBD2	TRBJ2-1	TGTGCCAGTAGTATAGAGCGGGAGCCCTACAATGAGCAGTTCTTC	CASSIEREPYNEQFF
TRBV30	.	.	TRBJ2-7	TGTGCCTGGGGGCCCGACCACCCGCAGTACTTC	CAWGPDHPQYF